This T cell receptor (beta chain) was observed in a study of blood T cell repertoires in COVID-19. Original data processing: Nucleated cell counts were estimated from reference gene primer amplification. Produced via immunoSEQ multiplex PCR; TCRdb's table is partial and in-frame only. That table gives V, J and clone size, and the DNA gave D and trimming. The sample lists over 250,000 clones, 85% to 90% occurring once. This clone has only a few counts. Across about two dozen US areas, participants ranged in age from 18 to 89 years. Germline values: CDR1 SGHRS, CDR2 YFSETQ. CDR3 size: 13 residues. Trimming left V 0 bases short and J 3 bases short, with 6 bases between.

The J gene is TRBJ1-1, the V gene TRBV5-1; no reliable D call. Sequenced sample: PBMCs or T cells enriched from blood (not recorded which). The clonotype comes from a woman aged 60-75 years in a cohort exposed to, infected with or recovered from COVID-19 (not recorded which). The CDR3 spells CASSLVEYTEAFF. The CDR3 bases are TGCGCCAGCAGCTTGGTCGAGTACACTGAAGCTTTCTTT.